This T cell receptor (beta chain) derives from a study of T cells after posttransplantation cyclophosphamide. Overall study results and limits: TRB clonality was highly associated with recipient CMV seropositivity and reactivation. Later blood repertoires were often dominated by clones from the donor CD8+ memory compartment. Blood and skin or GI T cell repertoires showed limited TRB overlap.

For this clone: Antigen: not known.

Methotrexate plus calcineurin inhibitor accompanied controls' myeloablative marrow transplants; sampling was 1 year later. In germline, CDR1 is SEHNR, CDR2 FQNEAQ (reference sequence). V lost 5 bases to trimming and J lost 4 bases; unmatched junction nucleotides: 3. The CDR3 length is 14 residues. This table comes from immunoSEQ multiplex PCR, and its TCRdb copy is limited to in-frame clones, with some not included. The sample shows about 9,100 clones, 88% of them seen only once. This receptor was obtained from a male patient younger than 45 who received an allogeneic stem cell transplant from an unrelated donor, was CMV-positive, and had no GVHD. Some T cells may be the graft donor's. The chain joins TRBV7-9 to TRBJ2-1; 9 nucleotides match TRBD2. The sample consisted of PBMCs, taken after an allogeneic stem cell transplant with a calcineurin inhibitor and methotrexate. The DNA of the CDR3 is TGTGCCAGCAGCCCTAGCGGGATTTACAATGAGCAGTTCTTC. The encoded protein is CASSPSGIYNEQFF.